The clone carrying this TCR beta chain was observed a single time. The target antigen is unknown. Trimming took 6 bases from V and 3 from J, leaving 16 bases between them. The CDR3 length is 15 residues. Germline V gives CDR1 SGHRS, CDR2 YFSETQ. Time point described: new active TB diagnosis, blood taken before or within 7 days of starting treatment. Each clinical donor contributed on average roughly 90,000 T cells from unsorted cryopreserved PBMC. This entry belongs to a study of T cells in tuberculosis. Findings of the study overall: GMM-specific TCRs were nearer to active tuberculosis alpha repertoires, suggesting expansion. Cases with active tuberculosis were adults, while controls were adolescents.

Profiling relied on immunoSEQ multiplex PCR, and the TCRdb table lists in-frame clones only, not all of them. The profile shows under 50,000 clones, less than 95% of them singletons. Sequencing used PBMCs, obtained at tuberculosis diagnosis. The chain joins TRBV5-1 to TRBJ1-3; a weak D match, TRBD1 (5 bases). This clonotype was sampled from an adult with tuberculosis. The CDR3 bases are TGCGCCAGCACCGAGGAGGCGGGGGGTGGAAACACCATATATTTT. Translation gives CASTEEAGGGNTIYF.